This is a list of T cell receptor beta chains from one sample in a study of vaccination and CD4 T cells after COVID-19. TCRdb independently ran MiXCR on the PCR reads; one entry per CDR3 protein. The sample has tens of thousands of distinct CDR3 sequences, almost 50% seen once. The source material was CD4+ T cells from blood, sampled about 7 months after SARS-CoV-2 vaccination. The receptors come from a human donor who had recovered from COVID-19. The CDR3 runs from the conserved cysteine through the conserved F or W. The D gene is left open where the match is weak. Not every row has a clone size; where given, it reads once, few, many or a size class.

v_call	j_call	d_call	clone_size	cdr3_length	cdr3_aa	cdr3_nt
TRBV16	TRBJ2-7	-	-	11	CASSATLEQYF	TGTGCCAGCAGCGCCACGCTGGAGCAGTACTTC
TRBV28	TRBJ2-5	-	few	14	CASRTGGTQETQYF	TGTGCCAGCAGGACCGGCGGAACACAAGAGACCCAGTACTTC
TRBV27	TRBJ2-1	-	few	16	CASSLGSPPLYNEQFF	TGTGCCAGCAGTTTAGGTAGCCCCCCGCTTTACAATGAGCAGTTCTTC
TRBV11-1	TRBJ2-5	TRBD2	-	16	CASSSYSGRGVETQYF	TGTGCCAGCAGCTCGTACAGCGGGAGAGGTGTGGAGACCCAGTACTTC
TRBV11-1	TRBJ2-7	-	-	13	CASSLGRDYEQYF	TGTGCCAGCAGCTTAGGCAGGGACTACGAGCAGTACTTC
TRBV28	TRBJ2-5	-	-	12	CASKGSVETQYF	TGTGCCAGCAAGGGTTCGGTAGAGACCCAGTACTTC
TRBV6-2/TRBV6-3	TRBJ2-5	TRBD2	-	17	CASTLNGLADGEETQYF	TGTGCCAGCACTCTAAATGGACTAGCGGACGGTGAAGAGACCCAGTACTTC
TRBV4-2	TRBJ2-5	TRBD2	-	16	CASSRTSSGFFETQYF	TGTGCCAGCAGCCGGACATCTAGCGGGTTCTTTGAGACCCAGTACTTC
TRBV24-1	TRBJ2-2	TRBD1	-	16	CATSDLGTGDAGELFF	TGTGCCACCAGTGATTTGGGGACAGGGGACGCCGGGGAGCTGTTTTTT
TRBV30	TRBJ2-7	-	-	13	CAWSRSRSGEQYF	TGTGCCTGGAGTCGAAGCAGGTCTGGCGAGCAGTACTTC
TRBV19	TRBJ2-7	-	-	16	CASSRSPGEDSYEQYF	TGTGCCAGTAGTAGGTCGCCGGGGGAGGACTCCTACGAGCAGTACTTC
TRBV24-1	TRBJ2-5	TRBD1	-	14	CATSDTYRGETQYF	TGTGCCACCAGTGACACCTACAGGGGAGAGACCCAGTACTTC
TRBV6-1	TRBJ1-1	-	-	13	CASRWGGYTEAFF	TGTGCCAGCAGGTGGGGGGGCTACACTGAAGCTTTCTTT
TRBV7-2	TRBJ2-7	-	-	14	CASSSQVGSYEQYF	TGTGCCAGCAGCTCTCAAGTGGGGAGCTACGAGCAGTACTTC
TRBV27	TRBJ2-2	-	-	15	CASSFQGRGAGELFF	TGTGCCAGCAGTTTCCAGGGGAGAGGGGCCGGGGAGCTGTTTTTT
TRBV7-8	TRBJ1-5	-	few	16	CASSPGPQGPDQPQHF	TGTGCCAGCAGCCCAGGCCCCCAGGGGCCAGATCAGCCCCAGCATTTT
TRBV24-1	TRBJ2-3	-	-	15	CATSDLIGSTDTQYF	TGTGCCACCAGTGATTTGATAGGGTCCACAGATACGCAGTATTTT
TRBV2	TRBJ2-2	-	-	15	CASSAGEGYTGELFF	TGTGCCAGCAGTGCCGGGGAAGGGTACACCGGGGAGCTGTTTTTT
TRBV7-9	TRBJ1-2	TRBD1	-	18	CASSLVGGTGRHNYGYTF	TGTGCCAGCAGCTTAGTAGGAGGGACAGGGCGACATAACTATGGCTACACCTTC
TRBV10-2	TRBJ1-2	TRBD1	-	14	CASSDTGGSYGYTF	TGCGCCAGCAGTGACACAGGGGGTAGCTATGGCTACACCTTC
TRBV6-1	TRBJ2-3	-	few	19	CASPDDKAGNKDSTDTQYF	TGTGCCAGCCCCGACGACAAGGCAGGGAACAAGGACTCCACAGATACGCAGTATTTT
TRBV6-5	TRBJ1-1	-	-	15	CANSYSFRGNTEAFF	TGTGCCAACAGTTACTCGTTCCGGGGGAACACTGAAGCTTTCTTT
TRBV20-1	TRBJ2-1	TRBD2	-	15	CSARGPSGTTRLQFF	TGCAGTGCTAGAGGACCTAGCGGGACTACCCGCCTACAGTTCTTC
TRBV24-1	TRBJ2-5	-	few	14	CATSGPLGQETQYF	TGTGCCACCAGTGGTCCTCTGGGGCAAGAGACCCAGTACTTC
TRBV5-4	TRBJ2-2	TRBD2	-	17	CASSSGLADMNTGELFF	TGTGCCAGCAGCTCAGGACTAGCGGATATGAACACCGGGGAGCTGTTTTTT
TRBV20-1	TRBJ2-2	-	few	13	CSATHINTGELFF	TGCAGTGCTACACACATTAACACCGGGGAGCTGTTTTTT
TRBV7-3	TRBJ2-7	TRBD2	-	14	CASSLQGLAGKQYF	TGTGCCAGCAGCTTACAGGGGCTAGCGGGAAAGCAGTACTTC
TRBV27	TRBJ2-2	TRBD1	few	14	CASSSDRAAGELFF	TGTGCCAGCAGTTCGGACAGGGCGGCCGGGGAGCTGTTTTTT
TRBV15	TRBJ1-5	-	few	15	CATSREGEGGQPQHF	TGTGCCACCAGCAGAGAGGGAGAGGGGGGTCAGCCCCAGCATTTT
TRBV27	TRBJ2-7	TRBD1	once	13	CASSLSGTAEQYF	TGTGCCAGCAGTTTGTCTGGGACAGCCGAGCAGTACTTC
TRBV11-2	TRBJ1-1	-	-	15	CASSLGRWQNTEAFF	TGTGCCAGCAGCTTAGGCCGGTGGCAGAACACTGAAGCTTTCTTT
TRBV25-1	TRBJ1-3	-	once	12	CASSPTGNTIYF	TGTGCCAGCAGTCCCACAGGAAACACCATATATTTT
TRBV20-1	TRBJ2-7	-	-	13	CSASARGAHEQYF	TGCAGTGCTAGTGCTCGGGGGGCCCACGAGCAGTACTTC
TRBV20-1	TRBJ2-5	TRBD2	few	16	CSARERGSGMGETQYF	TGCAGTGCTAGGGAGCGGGGTAGCGGGATGGGGGAGACCCAGTACTTC
TRBV6-1	TRBJ2-5	-	few	12	CASKPNQETQYF	TGTGCCAGCAAGCCGAATCAAGAGACCCAGTACTTC
TRBV7-2	TRBJ1-5	-	-	18	CASSLNSGATYSNQPQHF	TGTGCCAGCAGCTTAAATTCGGGGGCAACCTATAGCAATCAGCCCCAGCATTTT
TRBV7-9	TRBJ2-5	-	-	14	CASWDQDHQETQYF	TGTGCCAGCTGGGATCAGGACCACCAAGAGACCCAGTACTTC